The 27 T cell receptor beta chains in this list originate from one sample, sequenced in a study of blood T cell repertoires in COVID-19. TCRdb's copy holds only in-frame clones and misses some; the assay was immunoSEQ multiplex PCR. Found here are about 160,000 clones, 85% of them singletons; the top ten hold 3% to 3.5%. The sample consisted of peripheral blood. Source of these receptors: a human donor with acute or convalescent COVID-19. The donor label of this sample is uncertain.

This chain connects TRBV6-2 or TRBV6-3 to TRBJ1-5; 7 nucleotides align to TRBD1. Germline loops: CDR1 MNHEY, CDR2 SVGEGT. The V gene end was trimmed by 2 bases and the J gene end by 3 bases; junction bases not matched to a gene: 13. There are 18 residues in the CDR3. CDR3 nucleotide sequence: TGTGCCAGCAGTTACCCCAAGGGACAGCGCACGATCAATCAGCCCCAGCATTTT. Protein: CASSYPKGQRTINQPQHF.

The V gene is TRBV6-5, the J gene TRBJ1-1; D is possibly TRBD1 (5 bases). Germline V gene sequence: CDR1 MNHEY, CDR2 SVGAGI. This CDR3 has 15 amino acids. The germline V and J ends were trimmed by 6 bases and 0 bases, with 14 bases remaining between them. The CDR3 bases are TGTGCCAGCAGCAAGGAGGGGAGGGTGAACACTGAAGCTTTCTTT. Translation: CASSKEGRVNTEAFF.

The rearrangement joins TRBV5-1 to TRBJ1-4, with D possibly being TRBD1 (6 bases). CDR1 and CDR2 (germline): SGHRS, YFSETQ. This CDR3 is built from 15 residues. Trimming removed 3 bases at V and 0 bases at J, with 9 bases between. The CDR3, as DNA: TGCGCCAGCAGCTCCGGACAGACAACTAATGAAAAACTGTTTTTT. This encodes CASSSGQTTNEKLFF.

The V gene is TRBV24-1, the J gene TRBJ1-2; maybe TRBD1 (5 bases). This CDR3 region has 12 residues. The germline V gene encodes CDR1 KGHDR and CDR2 SFDVKD. The ends were cut back, 5 bases at V and 7 bases at J, with 10 bases in the middle. CDR3 coding DNA: TGTGCCACCAGTGCAGGGTTGAGTGGCTACACCTTC. Its translation: CATSAGLSGYTF.

This rearrangement joins TRBV15 to TRBJ1-5; maybe TRBD1 (6 bases). This CDR3 has 16 residues. Trimming took 2 bases from V and 3 from J, leaving 14 bases between them. Germline V gene lookup returns CDR1 LNHNV and CDR2 YYDKDF (reference sequence). The CDR3 loop is CATSRPPGDLNQPQHF. In nucleotides, the CDR3 is TGTGCCACCAGCAGACCCCCAGGGGACCTCAATCAGCCCCAGCATTTT.

The gene calls are TRBV5-1 and TRBJ2-5, with 10 bases identical to TRBD2. The CDR3 has 16 residues. Per the germline V gene, CDR1 is SGHRS and CDR2 is YFSETQ. V lost 2 bases to trimming and J lost 4 bases; unmatched junction nucleotides: 8. Here the CDR3 DNA reads TGCGCCAGCAGCTTAGCCCCAGCGGGGGGGCTAGAGACCCAGTACTTC. Its translation is CASSLAPAGGLETQYF.

This chain connects TRBV30 to TRBJ1-1, with a possible D match to TRBD1 (5 bases). Germline CDR1 and CDR2: GTSNPN and SVGIG (reference sequence). With 8 bases removed from V and 6 bases from J, the gap between germline ends came to 13 bases. This CDR3 is built from 11 residues. The CDR3 reads CAGWTRAEAFF. In DNA, the CDR3 is TGTGCCGGCTGGACAAGGGCTGAAGCTTTCTTT.

CDR3 loop: CASSLTGLPDTQYF. CDR3 in DNA: TGTGCCAGCAGCTTGACAGGGCTACCGGATACGCAGTATTTT. This rearrangement joins TRBV14 to TRBJ2-3; 7 bases match TRBD1. Per the germline V gene, CDR1 is SGHDN and CDR2 is FVKESK. The CDR3 covers 14 residues. J lost 6 bases, V lost 5 bases, and 8 bases had no gene match.

The rearrangement joins TRBV6-5 to TRBJ2-3, with no clear D. Germline loops: CDR1 MNHEY, CDR2 SVGAGI. With 6 bases removed from V and 0 bases from J, the gap between germline ends came to 7 bases. The CDR3 runs 13 residues. CDR3 in amino acids: CASRTLSTDTQYF. In DNA form, the CDR3 reads TGTGCCAGCAGAACTCTAAGCACAGATACGCAGTATTTT.

V gene TRBV30 combines with J gene TRBJ1-3, with 9 bases fitting TRBD1. The CDR3 covers 14 residues. The V gene end was trimmed by 6 bases and the J gene end by 4 bases; junction bases not matched to a gene: 7. The germline V gene encodes CDR1 GTSNPN and CDR2 SVGIG (reference sequence). This CDR3 is CACRTGVFGNTIYF. CDR3 nucleotides: TGTGCCTGTCGGACAGGGGTTTTCGGAAACACCATATATTTT.

The rearrangement joins TRBV7-2 to TRBJ1-1, with 7 bases lining up with TRBD1. Per germline, CDR1 SGHTA and CDR2 FQGNSA. The J segment lost 3 bases and the V segment lost 5 bases, leaving 3 bases of the junction unmatched. The CDR3 has 13 amino acids. The CDR3 DNA reads TGTGCCAGCAGCCAACAGGGGTACACTGAAGCTTTCTTT. This codes for CASSQQGYTEAFF.

Points on this clone: An end of the junction does not agree with germline; a read error may underlie this. This rearrangement joins TRBV9 to TRBJ2-1; 10 bases are a match to TRBD1. Germline V gene sequence: CDR1 SGDLS, CDR2 YYNGEE. This CDR3 has 13 amino acids. The CDR3 here is CASSVDWDRGAIF. CDR3 nucleotide sequence: TGTGCCAGCAGCGTAGATTGGGACAGGGGAGCGATCTTC.

The CDR3 here is CASRGGQGYEQYF. The CDR3, as DNA: TGTGCCAGCAGGGGGGGACAGGGATACGAGCAGTACTTC. The chain links TRBV6-5 to TRBJ2-7; 9 nucleotides align to TRBD1. In germline, CDR1 is MNHEY, CDR2 SVGAGI. V lost 6 bases to trimming and J lost 4 bases; unmatched junction nucleotides: 4. The CDR3 runs to 13 residues.

This clone was counted a few times. This chain connects TRBV5-4 to TRBJ1-4, with no clear D. Trimming removed 4 bases at V and 8 bases at J, with 12 bases between. Germline V CDR1 and CDR2: SGHNT, YYREEE (reference sequence). This CDR3 has 13 residues. CDR3 amino acids: CASSPGRGEKLFF. As DNA, the CDR3 is TGTGCCAGCAGCCCGGGCAGAGGGGAAAAACTGTTTTTT.

This rearrangement joins TRBV6-2 or TRBV6-3 to TRBJ1-3, with D unclear. Per the germline V gene, CDR1 is MNHEY and CDR2 is SVGEGT. With 0 bases removed from V and 9 bases from J, the gap between germline ends came to 6 bases. The CDR3 length is 12 residues. As DNA, the CDR3 is TGTGCCAGCAGTTACTCTGCGGGCACCATATATTTT. Its translation: CASSYSAGTIYF.

The rearrangement links TRBV5-1 to TRBJ1-6; maybe TRBD1 (5 bases). Trimming cost V 4 bases and J 7 bases, with 12 bases left between them. The CDR3 spans 14 residues. Germline loops: CDR1 SGHRS, CDR2 YFSETQ. The CDR3 nucleotides are TGCGCCAGCAGCGTACGGGACTCCAATTCACCCCTCCACTTT. This sequence encodes CASSVRDSNSPLHF.

V gene TRBV5-4 combines with J gene TRBJ1-6; 7 nucleotides agree with TRBD1. V shed 0 bases and J 4 bases; nucleotides not matched to a gene: 1. The germline V gene has CDR1 SGHNT and CDR2 YYREEE (reference sequence). CDR3 size: 15 residues. CDR3 amino acids: CASSLDRGYNSPLHF. The CDR3 coding sequence is TGTGCCAGCAGCTTGGACAGGGGTTATAATTCACCCCTCCACTTT.

This clone has just a few counts. The chain combines TRBV3-1 (or the pseudogene TRBV3-2) with TRBJ1-1; the D is unclear. Deletions cut 4 bases from V and 4 bases from J, with 22 bases between. CDR1 is LGHDT and CDR2 is YNNKEL in the germline V gene (reference sequence). The CDR3 length is 17 residues. The CDR3: CASSPRWSGSFVTEAFF. The CDR3 nucleotides are TGTGCCAGCAGCCCCCGATGGTCCGGGTCGTTCGTCACTGAAGCTTTCTTT.

This clone was observed a few times. This chain uses TRBV7-2 with TRBJ1-2; D is uncertain. In germline, CDR1 is SGHTA, CDR2 FQGNSA. The CDR3 sequence is 14 residues long. Trimming pared 6 bases from V and 8 bases from J, leaving 19 bases between. In DNA, the CDR3 is TGTGCCAGCAGTTCAAGGTTGGAGGGTCGAGGCTACACCTTC. It yields the protein CASSSRLEGRGYTF.

The genes are TRBV18 and TRBJ1-2, with a possible D match to TRBD1 (6 bases). The CDR3 sequence is 14 residues long. The germline V and J ends were trimmed by 6 bases and 1 base, with 12 bases remaining between them. Per germline, CDR1 KGHSH and CDR2 LQKENI. The chain's CDR3 is CASSDGQYNYGYTF. DNA of the CDR3: TGTGCCAGCTCTGACGGACAGTATAACTATGGCTACACCTTC.

This clone was seen just once. This chain uses TRBV27 with TRBJ2-5; TRBD2 matches at 7 bases. This CDR3 comprises 14 residues. J gave up 4 bases and V 4 bases, and 6 bases lay outside the gene matches. Germline-derived CDR1 and CDR2 are MNHEY and SMNVEV (reference sequence). Written as DNA, the CDR3 is TGTGCCAGCAGTTCAGCGGGACTTGCAGAGACCCAGTACTTC. It specifies CASSSAGLAETQYF.

CDR3 protein: CASTLQGPGYEQYF. CDR3 DNA: TGTGCCAGCACTTTACAGGGGCCGGGGTACGAGCAGTACTTC. The chain recombines TRBV6-5 with TRBJ2-7; 7 bases align to TRBD1. The ends lost 7 bases at V and 4 bases at J; junction bases unmatched: 10. Per germline, CDR1 MNHEY and CDR2 SVGAGI. CDR3 length equals 14 residues.

V and J are TRBV18 and TRBJ2-5; 9 bases are shared with TRBD2. The CDR3 totals 15 residues. The V gene's germline CDR1 is KGHSH and CDR2 LQKENI. The junction had 6 bases not matched to a gene; V was cut back by 6 bases and J by 1 base. This CDR3 is CASSQRTSAQETQYF. Here the CDR3 DNA reads TGTGCCAGCTCCCAAAGGACTAGCGCCCAAGAGACCCAGTACTTC.

The V gene is TRBV4-1, the J gene TRBJ2-5; D gene uncertain. Looked up from germline, CDR1 is MGHRA and CDR2 is YSYEKL. The CDR3 covers 13 residues. V was cut by 10 bases and J by 1 base, with 13 bases left in between. The CDR3 region has the DNA TGCGCCACCAAGGAATTAGCCCAAGAGACCCAGTACTTC. Encoded protein: CATKELAQETQYF.

This clone was observed a single time. J is TRBJ1-3 and V is TRBV4-2; TRBD1 is a possible D gene (5 bases). Trimming left V 0 bases short and J 4 bases short, with 13 bases between. Per germline, CDR1 LGHNA and CDR2 YNFKEQ. This CDR3 region has 16 residues. DNA of the CDR3: TGTGCCAGCAGCCAAGAACCAGGGCTCGGCGGAAACACCATATATTTT. Its translation: CASSQEPGLGGNTIYF.

This chain joins TRBV4-2 and TRBJ1-4, with 9 bases identical to TRBD1. The CDR3 totals 14 residues. CDR1 is LGHNA and CDR2 is YNFKEQ in the germline V gene. The junction had 4 bases not matched to a gene; V was cut back by 3 bases and J by 8 bases. The chain's CDR3 is CASSHRQGGEKLFF. The CDR3 bases are TGTGCCAGCAGCCACCGACAGGGGGGAGAAAAACTGTTTTTT.

This chain uses TRBV4-1 with TRBJ1-2; the D gene is possibly TRBD1 (6 bases). V was pared by 4 bases and J by 5 bases, with 20 bases between. The CDR3 runs 16 residues. Germline V lookup: CDR1 MGHRA, CDR2 YSYEKL. CDR3 protein: CASSREGGALGYGYTF. For the CDR3, the DNA is TGCGCCAGCAGCCGTGAAGGGGGGGCCCTCGGATATGGCTACACCTTC.